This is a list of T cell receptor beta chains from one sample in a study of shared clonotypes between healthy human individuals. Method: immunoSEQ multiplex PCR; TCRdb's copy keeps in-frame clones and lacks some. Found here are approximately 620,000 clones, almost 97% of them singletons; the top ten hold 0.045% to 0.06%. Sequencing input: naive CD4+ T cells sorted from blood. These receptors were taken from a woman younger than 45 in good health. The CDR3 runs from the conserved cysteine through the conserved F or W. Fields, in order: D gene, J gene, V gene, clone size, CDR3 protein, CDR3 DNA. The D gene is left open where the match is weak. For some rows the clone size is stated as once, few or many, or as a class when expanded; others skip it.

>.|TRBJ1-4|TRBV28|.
CASGTTTNEKLFF
TGTGCCAGCGGGACGACAACTAATGAAAAACTGTTTTTT
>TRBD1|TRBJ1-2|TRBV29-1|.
CSVAPGFRGTEAGYTF
TGCAGCGTCGCTCCGGGTTTCAGGGGGACTGAGGCTGGCTACACCTTC
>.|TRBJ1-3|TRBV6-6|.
CASIPRSGNTIYF
TGTGCCAGCATCCCGCGCTCTGGAAACACCATATATTTT
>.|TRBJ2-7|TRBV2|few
CASSETKYEQYF
TGTGCCAGCAGTGAAACGAAGTACGAGCAGTACTTC
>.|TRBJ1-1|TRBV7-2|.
CASSLRGVTEAFF
TGTGCCAGCAGTCTAAGGGGGGTCACTGAAGCTTTCTTT
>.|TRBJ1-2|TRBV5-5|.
CASSSPGWGVGYGYTF
TGTGCCAGCAGCTCCCCAGGCTGGGGGGTTGGCTATGGCTACACCTTC
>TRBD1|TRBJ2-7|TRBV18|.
CASRRQGTHEQYF
TGTGCCAGCCGTCGACAGGGAACCCACGAGCAGTACTTC
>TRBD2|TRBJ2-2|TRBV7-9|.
CASGITSGRNTGELFF
TGTGCCAGCGGAATTACTAGCGGGAGGAACACCGGGGAGCTGTTTTTT
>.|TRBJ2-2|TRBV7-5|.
CVRSSPGLGTTGELFF
TGTGTCAGAAGCTCACCCGGACTAGGGACCACCGGGGAGCTGTTTTTT
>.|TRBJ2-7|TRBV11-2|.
CASSLASGVYEQYF
TGTGCCAGCAGCTTAGCTTCAGGGGTGTACGAGCAGTACTTC
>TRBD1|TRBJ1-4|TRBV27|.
CASSKPGTAGEKLFF
TGTGCCAGCAGTAAACCCGGGACAGCTGGTGAAAAACTGTTTTTT
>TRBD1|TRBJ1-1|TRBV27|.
CASSLRTGGGFNTEAFF
TGTGCCAGCAGTTTGCGGACAGGGGGGGGGTTCAACACTGAAGCTTTCTTT
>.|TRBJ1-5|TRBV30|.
CAWSTRYSNQPQHF
TGTGCCTGGAGTACCAGATATAGCAATCAGCCCCAGCATTTT
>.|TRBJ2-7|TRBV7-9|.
CASSLASGEQYF
TGTGCCAGCAGCTTAGCTTCCGGCGAGCAGTACTTC
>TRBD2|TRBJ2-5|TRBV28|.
CAAGDSGLAGETQYF
TGTGCCGCTGGGGATTCGGGACTAGCGGGAGAGACCCAGTACTTC
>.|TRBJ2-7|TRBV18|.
CASSPLGVDEQYF
TGTGCCAGCTCACCACTCGGGGTCGACGAGCAGTACTTC
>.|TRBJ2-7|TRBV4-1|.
CASSQVGLDYEQYF
TGCGCCAGCAGCCAAGTGGGTCTTGACTACGAGCAGTACTTC
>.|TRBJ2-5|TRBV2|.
CASSFHLQGKETQYF
TGTGCCAGCAGTTTCCATCTACAGGGTAAAGAGACCCAGTACTTC
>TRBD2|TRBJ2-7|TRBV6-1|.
CASSDASGRSFEQYF
TGTGCCAGCAGTGACGCTAGCGGGAGGTCGTTCGAGCAGTACTTC
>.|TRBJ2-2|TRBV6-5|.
CASTTGAYTGELFF
TGTGCCAGCACCACCGGGGCCTACACCGGGGAGCTGTTTTTT
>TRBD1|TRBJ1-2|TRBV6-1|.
CASNRDRGPTYGYTF
TGTGCCAGCAACCGAGACAGGGGGCCGACGTATGGCTACACCTTC
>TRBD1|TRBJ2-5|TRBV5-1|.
CASSKVGQAQETQYF
TGCGCCAGCAGCAAGGTTGGACAGGCTCAAGAGACCCAGTACTTC
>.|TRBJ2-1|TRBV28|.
CASSLPLRGGNEQFF
TGTGCCAGCAGTTTACCCCTAAGGGGTGGCAATGAGCAGTTCTTC
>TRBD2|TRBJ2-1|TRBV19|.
CASSYLAGGSYNEQFF
TGTGCCAGTAGTTATCTAGCGGGAGGCTCCTACAATGAGCAGTTCTTC
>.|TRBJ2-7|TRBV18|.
CASSPPRGSGGYEQYF
TGTGCCAGCTCACCACCGCGGGGTAGCGGAGGGTACGAGCAGTACTTC
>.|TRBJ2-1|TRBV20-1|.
CSASGDEQFF
TGCAGTGCTAGTGGCGATGAGCAGTTCTTC
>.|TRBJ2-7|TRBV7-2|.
CASSLVGGALHEQYF
TGTGCCAGCAGCTTAGTGGGTGGAGCTCTCCACGAGCAGTACTTC
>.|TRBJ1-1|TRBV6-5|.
CASSRLEGTEAFF
TGTGCCAGCAGCCGCCTTGAGGGCACTGAAGCTTTCTTT
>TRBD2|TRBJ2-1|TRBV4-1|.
CASSLGPGLAGVYEQFF
TGCGCCAGCAGCCTAGGACCCGGACTAGCGGGAGTGTATGAGCAGTTCTTC
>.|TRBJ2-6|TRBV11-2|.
CASSLFRTVGSGANVLTF
TGTGCCAGCAGCTTATTTAGGACGGTAGGCTCTGGGGCCAACGTCCTGACTTTC
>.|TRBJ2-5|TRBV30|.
CAWSVPGQETQYF
TGTGCCTGGAGTGTACCAGGGCAAGAGACCCAGTACTTC
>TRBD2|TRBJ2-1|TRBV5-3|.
CARSRAASGIFRYNEQFF
TGTGCCAGAAGCCGGGCGGCTAGCGGGATTTTCCGCTACAATGAGCAGTTCTTC
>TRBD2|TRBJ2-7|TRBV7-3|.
CASSLGGRGYEQYF
TGTGCCAGCAGCTTAGGCGGGAGGGGCTACGAGCAGTACTTC
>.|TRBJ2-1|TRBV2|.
CASSAYSEQFF
TGTGCCAGCAGTGCATACAGTGAGCAGTTCTTC
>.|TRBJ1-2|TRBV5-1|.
CASSLRQAGGYTF
TGCGCCAGCAGCTTGAGACAGGCTGGTGGCTACACCTTC
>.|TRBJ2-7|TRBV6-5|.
CASSYSTGISYEQYF
TGTGCCAGCAGTTACTCAACAGGGATCTCCTACGAGCAGTACTTC
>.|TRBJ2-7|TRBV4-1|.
CASSLSGTGSSYEQYF
TGCGCCAGCAGCCTGAGCGGTACCGGGTCTTCCTACGAGCAGTACTTC
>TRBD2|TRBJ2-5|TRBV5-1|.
CASCYREVGQETQYF
TGCGCCAGCTGCTATCGGGAGGTGGGCCAAGAGACCCAGTACTTC
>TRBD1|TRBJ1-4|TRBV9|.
CASSIRDRVRGEKLFF
TGTGCCAGCAGCATCCGGGACAGGGTGCGGGGTGAAAAACTGTTTTTT
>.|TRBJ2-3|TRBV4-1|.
CASSQGIGYTQYF
TGCGCCAGCAGCCAGGGTATAGGTTATACGCAGTATTTT
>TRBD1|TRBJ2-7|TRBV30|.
CAWSSGQGFYEQYF
TGTGCCTGGAGTTCCGGACAGGGATTCTACGAGCAGTACTTC
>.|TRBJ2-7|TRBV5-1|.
CASSPGSHEQYF
TGCGCCAGCAGCCCGGGGTCGCACGAGCAGTACTTC
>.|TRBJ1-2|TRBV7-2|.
CASREPYGYTF
TGTGCCAGCAGGGAACCCTATGGCTACACCTTC
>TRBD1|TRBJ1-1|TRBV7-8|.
CASSLGQGNTEAFF
TGTGCCAGCAGCTTAGGACAGGGGAACACTGAAGCTTTCTTT
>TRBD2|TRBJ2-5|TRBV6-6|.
CASSYKRGQETQYF
TGTGCCAGCAGTTACAAGCGGGGGCAAGAGACCCAGTACTTC
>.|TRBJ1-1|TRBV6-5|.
CASSYIFPLNTEAFF
TGTGCCAGCAGTTATATCTTCCCTTTGAACACTGAAGCTTTCTTT